The 30 T cell receptor beta chains below were found in one sample sequenced in a study of early T cells in non-severe SARS-CoV-2 infection. TCRdb re-called the 5' RACE reads through MiXCR, storing one row per CDR3 protein. The profile shows tens of thousands of distinct CDR3 sequences, 4.6% of them singletons. The specimen comprised whole blood, sampled at baseline. These receptors were taken from an adult who was a healthcare worker with PCR-confirmed SARS-CoV-2 infection or an uninfected control (not recorded which).

This clonotype has a count of ten or more. This sequence joins TRBV20-1 and TRBJ2-7; D possibly corresponds to TRBD2 (5 bases). The germline V gene encodes CDR1 DFQATT and CDR2 SNEGSKA (reference sequence). V lost 6 bases and J 9 bases, leaving 15 bases between the germline ends. This CDR3 contains 11 residues. The CDR3 coding sequence is TGCAGTGCGGATACCGGGGTGGGGCAGTACTTC. The encoded protein is CSADTGVGQYF.

In its sample, this clonotype was seen many times. The chain employs TRBV7-8 and TRBJ1-1; no definite D call. The CDR3 is made up of 13 amino acids. V was cut by 4 bases and J by 1 base, with 7 bases left in between. Germline CDR1 reads SGHVS; CDR2 reads FQNEAQ. The chain's CDR3 is CASSSLPNTEAFF. The CDR3 DNA reads as TGTGCCAGCAGCTCGCTACCGAACACTGAAGCTTTCTTT.

This clonotype was detected ten times or more. The gene calls are TRBV28 and TRBJ2-7; maybe TRBD2 (5 bases). This CDR3 is built from 14 residues. Germline CDR1 MDHEN, CDR2 SYDVKM. Trimming took off 5 bases at V and 3 bases at J, with 14 bases between the two ends. The CDR3 bases are TGTGCCAGCAGTAGCAGGCGCGGGCGCTACGAGCAGTACTTC. The encoded protein is CASSSRRGRYEQYF.

At least ten counts were recorded for this clonotype. The rearrangement links TRBV20-1 to TRBJ1-5; 7 nucleotides line up with TRBD1. V dropped 1 base and J dropped 2; count of bases not matched to a gene: 2. The CDR3 extends over 14 amino acids. Germline lookup yields CDR1 DFQATT and CDR2 SNEGSKA (reference sequence). The CDR3 coding sequence is TGCAGTGCTAGAGCCGGGACAGGCAATCAGCCCCAGCATTTT. This sequence encodes CSARAGTGNQPQHF.

This clonotype was counted at least ten times. The genes are TRBV11-2 and TRBJ2-7; TRBD2 might be the D (6 bases). Germline CDR1 SGHAT, CDR2 FQNNGV. Trimming pared 1 base from V and 2 bases from J, leaving 9 bases between. The CDR3 totals 14 residues. The CDR3 coding sequence is TGTGCCAGCAGCTTAGGAGGAGGGGCCTACGAGCAGTACTTC. Encoded protein: CASSLGGGAYEQYF. The full variable domain, with the rest looked up from reference TRBV11-2 and TRBJ2-7, is EAGVAQSPRYKIIEKRQSVAFWCNPISGHATLYWYQQILGQGPKLLIQFQNNGVVDDSQLPKDRFSAERLKGVDSTLKIQPAKLEDSAVYLCASSLGGGAYEQYFGPGTRLTVT.

This clonotype was recorded at least ten times. This rearrangement joins TRBV3-1 to TRBJ2-3, with a weak D call TRBD2 (6 bases). The CDR3 covers 16 residues. Germline CDR1 is LGHDT and CDR2 is YNNKEL (reference sequence). Trimming left V 0 bases short and J 3 bases short, with 13 bases between. CDR3 in amino acids: CASSQELAEVTDTQYF. The CDR3 region has the DNA TGTGCCAGCAGCCAAGAACTAGCCGAAGTAACAGATACGCAGTATTTT.

J is TRBJ2-2 and V is TRBV4-1, with D perhaps TRBD2 (7 bases). The CDR3 spans 16 residues. The germline V gene encodes CDR1 MGHRA and CDR2 YSYEKL. The V and J ends lost 4 bases and 1 base respectively, with 13 bases between them. This chain's CDR3 is CASSRAGHQNTGELFF. The CDR3 DNA reads as TGCGCCAGCAGCCGAGCGGGACACCAGAACACCGGGGAGCTGTTTTTT.

This clonotype was recorded many times. V usage is TRBV19 and J usage is TRBJ2-3; the D is unclear. There are 14 residues in the CDR3. Trimming shortened V by 7 bases and J by 3 bases, and 14 bases separated the two germline ends. CDR1 and CDR2 from the germline V gene are LNHDA and SQIVND (reference sequence). The chain's CDR3 is CASTRRTATDTQYF. CDR3 coding DNA: TGTGCCAGTACCCGACGCACAGCTACAGATACGCAGTATTTT.

This clonotype was counted many times. This rearrangement joins TRBV10-1 to TRBJ2-1; TRBD2 matches at 9 bases. The germline gives CDR1 WNHNN, CDR2 SYGVQD (reference sequence). This CDR3 has 16 amino acids. The V gene end was trimmed by 9 bases and the J gene end by 0 bases; junction bases not matched to a gene: 9. CDR3 loop: CARRAGGPDSYNEQFF. The CDR3 nucleotides read TGCGCCAGAAGAGCGGGGGGCCCTGACTCCTACAATGAGCAGTTCTTC.

This clonotype was observed a handful of times. The rearrangement joins TRBV3-2 to TRBJ2-3; TRBD1, the table's D call, was not compared with the DNA. TRBV3-2 represents a pseudogene. CDR3 length equals 15 residues. CDR3 protein: CASRLAGDAVDTQYF. CDR3 bases: TGTGCCAGCAGGCTGGCGGGCGACGCTGTAGATACGCAGTATTTT.

Remarks on this clonotype: A clone one base away is much larger, so this may be a read error. The chain uses TRBV12-3 or TRBV12-4 and TRBJ2-1, with 9 bases identical to TRBD2. Unmatched junction bases numbered 5, after V lost 6 bases and J lost 2 bases. CDR3 length: 15 amino acids. This CDR3 is CASSRRLAAYNEQFF. Written as DNA, the CDR3 is TGTGCCAGCAGCCGAAGACTAGCGGCCTACAATGAGCAGTTCTTC.

This clonotype was observed at least ten times. V gene TRBV28 combines with J gene TRBJ2-1; 9 bases line up with TRBD1. The CDR3 is 14 amino acids. J gave up 7 bases and V 4 bases, and 5 bases lay outside the gene matches. Germline V gene sequence: CDR1 MDHEN, CDR2 SYDVKM. CDR3 nucleotides: TGTGCCAGCAGTTCCGGGACAGGGTGGAATGAGCAGTTCTTC. Its protein product is CASSSGTGWNEQFF.

This clonotype has only a few counts. This chain uses TRBV5-1 with TRBJ2-7; tentatively, D is TRBD2 (6 bases). The CDR3 extends over 14 amino acids. Germline assignment: CDR1 SGHRS and CDR2 YFSETQ. V was clipped by 0 bases and J by 2 bases, with 9 bases between them. CDR3 sequence reads: CASSLDSGAYEQYF. DNA of the CDR3: TGCGCCAGCAGCTTGGATAGCGGAGCCTACGAGCAGTACTTC.

Relative to its sample, this clonotype is medium-sized (0.01 to 0.1%). V usage is TRBV20-1 and J usage is TRBJ1-2, with 12 nucleotides matching TRBD1. The germline V gene has CDR1 DFQATT and CDR2 SNEGSKA (reference sequence). The CDR3 is 15 amino acids. The J segment lost 7 bases and the V segment lost 5 bases, leaving 11 bases of the junction unmatched. DNA of the CDR3: TGCAGTGCTCCGGCCCGGGACAGGGGGCGGAGTGGCTACACCTTC. Protein product: CSAPARDRGRSGYTF.

This clonotype has a count of ten or more. The chain carries TRBV20-1 and TRBJ2-7; the match to TRBD2 covers 9 bases. This CDR3 comprises 15 residues. V was clipped by 4 bases and J by 0 bases; unmatched bases: 7. CDR1 is DFQATT and CDR2 is SNEGSKA in the germline V gene (reference sequence). DNA of the CDR3: TGCAGTGCTAACATTCTAGCGGGAATCTCCTACGAGCAGTACTTC. Protein sequence: CSANILAGISYEQYF.

This clonotype was seen repeatedly, ten times or more. The chain combines TRBV4-3 with TRBJ2-3; D may be TRBD1 or TRBD2 (6 bases each). Germline CDR1 is LGHNA and CDR2 is YSLEER. V dropped 3 bases and J dropped 2 bases, with 21 bases sitting between them. The CDR3 sequence is 18 residues long. This chain's CDR3 is CASSQGVGGPPFTDTQYF. DNA for the CDR3: TGCGCCAGCAGCCAGGGGGTTGGGGGGCCGCCCTTCACAGATACGCAGTATTTT.

Ten or more counts support this clonotype. The rearrangement uses TRBV28 and TRBJ2-7, with unresolved D. Trimming shortened V by 1 base and J by 3 bases, and 7 bases separated the two germline ends. Germline loops: CDR1 MDHEN, CDR2 SYDVKM. This CDR3 has 13 residues. The CDR3 DNA reads as TGTGCCAGCAGTTTATTCTCAGGCTACGAGCAGTACTTC. Its protein product is CASSLFSGYEQYF.

This clonotype was seen many times. The chain joins TRBV11-1 to TRBJ2-3; D not certain. The V gene's germline CDR1 is SGHAT and CDR2 FQDESV (reference sequence). The CDR3 consists of 13 residues. Trimming removed 0 bases from V and 6 bases from J, with 7 bases in between. The CDR3 sequence: CASSLARIDTQYF. Written as DNA, the CDR3 is TGTGCCAGCAGCTTAGCGCGCATTGATACGCAGTATTTT.

This clonotype was observed many times. The chain uses TRBV6-6 and TRBJ2-7; TRBD1 agrees at 8 bases. This CDR3 contains 16 residues. V dropped 5 bases and J dropped 4; count of bases not matched to a gene: 13. CDR1 and CDR2 (germline): MNHNY, SVGAGI (reference sequence). In DNA, the CDR3 is TGTGCCAGCAGTCGACCGACAGGGGCGTCGTTTTACGAGCAGTACTTC. Its protein is CASSRPTGASFYEQYF.

This clonotype was seen many times. The V call is TRBV9, the J call TRBJ1-5; perhaps TRBD1 as D (6 bases). V was clipped by 4 bases and J by 2 bases, with 10 bases between them. There are 14 residues in the CDR3. Germline CDR1 SGDLS, CDR2 YYNGEE. This CDR3 is CASSPGVGNQPQHF. Here the CDR3 DNA reads TGTGCCAGCAGCCCAGGGGTTGGCAATCAGCCCCAGCATTTT.

This clonotype has at least ten counts. The chain is built from TRBV11-2 and TRBJ2-3; the match to TRBD2 covers 9 bases. The CDR3 consists of 17 residues. Germline lookup yields CDR1 SGHAT and CDR2 FQNNGV. J was trimmed by 5 bases and V by 4 bases; bases with no gene match: 13. The CDR3, as DNA: TGTGCCAGCAGCTCCCTAGTCCCGGGACTAGCAGTAGATACGCAGTATTTT. Protein sequence: CASSSLVPGLAVDTQYF.

At least ten counts were recorded for this clonotype. This chain links TRBV20-1 with TRBJ2-3; 9 bases agree with TRBD2. The CDR3 sequence is 15 residues long. Germline lookup yields CDR1 DFQATT and CDR2 SNEGSKA (reference sequence). The junction had 5 bases not matched to a gene; V was cut back by 2 bases and J by 2 bases. The CDR3 DNA reads TGCAGTGCTAGACCCGGGACTAGCTTCACAGATACGCAGTATTTT. It codes for CSARPGTSFTDTQYF.

At least ten counts were recorded for this clonotype. The V and J genes are TRBV12-3 or TRBV12-4 and TRBJ2-1; 8 bases fit TRBD1. The CDR3 length is 15 residues. V lost 6 bases and J lost 12; bases outside the gene matches: 16. Here the CDR3 reads CASSLRQGFNMGQFF. The CDR3 DNA follows: TGTGCCAGCAGCCTTAGACAGGGGTTTAATATGGGGCAGTTCTTC.

This clonotype was seen only a few times. The chain uses TRBV6-1 and TRBJ1-2; D is ambiguous. Trimming stripped 6 bases from V and 2 bases from J, with 10 bases between. The germline V gene has CDR1 MNHNS and CDR2 SASEGT. This CDR3 region has 13 residues. CDR3 DNA: TGTGCCAGCAGGCGGGGAGGGAACTATGGCTACACCTTC. This gives the protein CASRRGGNYGYTF.

This clonotype came up many times. CDR3 amino acids: CASSQEGTEAFF. CDR3 in DNA: TGTGCCAGCAGCCAAGAGGGGACTGAAGCTTTCTTT. The chain recombines TRBV3-1 with TRBJ1-1; D unresolved. Trimming stripped 0 bases from V and 5 bases from J, with 4 bases between. The CDR3 has 12 amino acids. Per germline, CDR1 LGHDT and CDR2 YNNKEL (reference sequence).

The chain employs TRBV3-1 and TRBJ2-1; D not resolved. Trimming removed 4 bases from V and 0 bases from J, with 7 bases in between. Germline CDR1 is LGHDT and CDR2 is YNNKEL (reference sequence). This CDR3 is 14 amino acids long. The CDR3 is CASSRPGSYNEQFF. CDR3 in DNA: TGTGCCAGCAGCCGTCCCGGCTCCTACAATGAGCAGTTCTTC.

This clonotype turned up a few times. The chain joins TRBV4-2 to TRBJ2-5, with a possible D match to TRBD1 (7 bases). Trimming removed 0 bases at V and 7 bases at J, with 12 bases between. Germline-derived CDR1 and CDR2 are LGHNA and YNFKEQ. This CDR3 has 14 residues. CDR3 in amino acids: CASSQDQGGGTQYF. The DNA for the CDR3 is TGTGCCAGCAGCCAAGACCAGGGGGGAGGGACCCAGTACTTC.

This clonotype was recorded at least ten times. This chain links TRBV7-2 with TRBJ2-3; no clear D. The germline V gene has CDR1 SGHTA and CDR2 FQGNSA. The length of the CDR3 is 14 residues. Trimming took off 5 bases at V and 2 bases at J, with 11 bases between the two ends. Here the CDR3 DNA reads TGTGCCAGCAGCCAAGGGCTGGTCACAGATACGCAGTATTTT. Its protein product is CASSQGLVTDTQYF.

This clonotype was seen ten or more times. This chain uses TRBV20-1 with TRBJ2-2, with 12 bases matching TRBD2. After removal of 6 bases from V and 6 bases from J, the junction contained 8 bases not matched to a gene. The germline CDR1 and CDR2 sequences are DFQATT and SNEGSKA (reference sequence). The CDR3 is 15 residues long. As DNA, the CDR3 is TGCAGTGCCCCACGGGCTAGCGGGAGGGCCGGGGAGCTGTTTTTT. Translating gives CSAPRASGRAGELFF.

This clonotype was picked up many times. The chain recombines TRBV29-1 with TRBJ2-1; 8 bases align to TRBD2. Unmatched junction bases numbered 10, after V lost 0 bases and J lost 9 bases. Germline V CDR1 and CDR2: SQVTM, ANQGSEA. CDR3 size: 15 residues. The CDR3 nucleotides are TGCAGCGTTGAAGACGATAGCGGGGTCTCCGGTGAGCAGTTCTTC. Translating it yields CSVEDDSGVSGEQFF.